This T cell receptor beta chain was captured by sequencing in a study of TIL therapy for anti-PD-1-resistant metastatic lung cancer. Study details: Progressing patients received lymphodepletion, expanded TIL infusion and IL-2. Median tumor PD-L1 proportion score was roughly 5.5%. By whole-exome sequencing, median non-synonymous tumor mutation burden was roughly 1.4 mutations per megabase.

Sequencing used immunoSEQ v3. Generated by immunoSEQ multiplex PCR, the TCRdb table keeps only in-frame clones and is missing some. The sample carries about 52,000 clones, 79% recorded once. Germline assignment: CDR1 SGHKS and CDR2 YYEKEE (reference sequence). Trimming removed 4 bases at V and 3 bases at J, with 16 bases between. This CDR3 is built from 15 residues. Time point noted: pre-treatment sample, taken before nivolumab and TIL therapy. J is TRBJ1-2 and V is TRBV5-5, with D maybe TRBD1 (6 bases). The sample here was blood, taken at baseline. This TCR derives from a woman aged 30-79 years with non-small cell lung cancer. The CDR3 loop is CASSLAVRGHYGYTF. The CDR3 region has the DNA TGTGCCAGCAGCCTGGCGGTCAGGGGCCACTATGGCTACACCTTC.